These 16 T cell receptor beta chains share one sample of origin, sequenced in a study of blood T cell repertoires in COVID-19. Clones were read by immunoSEQ multiplex PCR, and TCRdb kept only the in-frame ones, dropping some. The sample carries about 210,000 clones, 84% recorded once. The sequencing sample was made of PBMCs or T cells enriched from blood (not recorded which). Receptor source: a woman aged 30 to 39 who had been exposed to COVID-19.

The genes are TRBV25-1 and TRBJ1-4; possible D gene TRBD1, 6 bases. The CDR3 loop spans 16 amino acids. The V end lost 3 bases, the J end lost 2 bases, and 13 bases lay between the germline ends. The germline gives CDR1 MGHDK, CDR2 SYGVNS. The CDR3 region has the DNA TGTGCCAGCAGTGACAAATACAGGGATACTAATGAAAAACTGTTTTTT. This encodes CASSDKYRDTNEKLFF.

J is TRBJ2-1 and V is TRBV7-2; D gene unclear. The CDR3 spans 12 residues. CDR1 and CDR2 from the germline V gene are SGHTA and FQGNSA. V was pared by 6 bases and J by 5 bases, with 8 bases between. CDR3 bases: TGTGCCAGCAGGCACCAGGACAATGAGCAGTTCTTC. Protein sequence: CASRHQDNEQFF.

This chain uses TRBV5-8 with TRBJ2-3, with a tentative D call TRBD2 (5 bases). The germline gives CDR1 SGHTS, CDR2 YDEGEE. The CDR3 contains 15 residues. With 0 bases removed from V and 2 bases from J, the gap between germline ends came to 10 bases. Here the CDR3 reads CASSLDGLLTDTQYF. The CDR3 DNA is TGTGCCAGCAGCTTGGACGGACTGCTCACAGATACGCAGTATTTT. Variable domain in full (rest from reference TRBV5-8 and TRBJ2-3): EAGVTQSPTHLIKTRGQQATLRCSPISGHTSVYWYQQALGLGLQFLLWYDEGEERNRGNFPPRFSGRQFPNYSSELNVNALELEDSALYLCASSLDGLLTDTQYFGPGTRLTVL.

The chain joins TRBV18 to TRBJ2-1; 15 bases are shared with TRBD2. J gave up 1 base and V 5 bases, and 3 bases lay outside the gene matches. The CDR3 extends over 17 amino acids. Germline-derived CDR1 and CDR2 are KGHSH and LQKENI. The chain's CDR3 is CASSWTSGGASYNEQFF. The CDR3 bases are TGTGCCAGCTCATGGACTAGCGGGGGGGCGTCCTACAATGAGCAGTTCTTC.

V usage is TRBV10-3 and J usage is TRBJ1-3, with 9 bases that match TRBD1. The V segment lost 11 bases and the J segment 3 bases; nucleotides outside the gene matches: 11. Germline values: CDR1 ENHRY, CDR2 SYGVKD. This CDR3 region has 15 residues. The CDR3 is CASTLTGGGGNTIYF. CDR3 nucleotides: TGTGCCTCGACCCTGACAGGGGGAGGTGGAAACACCATATATTTT.

The chain employs TRBV5-5 and TRBJ2-4; 7 bases line up with TRBD2. The V segment lost 4 bases and the J segment 8 bases; nucleotides outside the gene matches: 9. The CDR3 has 14 amino acids. Germline assignment: CDR1 SGHKS and CDR2 YYEKEE (reference sequence). The CDR3 sequence is CASSPRRGGDIQYF. Written as DNA, the CDR3 is TGTGCCAGCAGCCCCAGGCGGGGAGGGGACATTCAGTACTTC.

The J gene is TRBJ1-1, the V gene TRBV27; 8 bases are a match to TRBD1. Per germline, CDR1 MNHEY and CDR2 SMNVEV (reference sequence). The trim removed 3 bases at V and 4 bases at J, leaving 7 bases unmatched. CDR3 length: 15 residues. The CDR3: CASSFFQGAGTEAFF. DNA for the CDR3: TGTGCCAGCAGTTTCTTTCAGGGGGCCGGCACTGAAGCTTTCTTT.

CDR3 coding DNA: TGTGCCAGCAGCTCGGGACAGGGGGCCGTTGAGCAGTTCTTC. It is translated as CASSSGQGAVEQFF. J is TRBJ2-1 and V is TRBV7-2, with 12 positions matching TRBD1. The CDR3 is 14 residues long. The germline V gene has CDR1 SGHTA and CDR2 FQGNSA. V lost 4 bases to trimming and J lost 9 bases; unmatched junction nucleotides: 4.

This clone came up a few times. This rearrangement joins TRBV27 to TRBJ1-5; maybe TRBD1 (6 bases). This CDR3 contains 15 residues. V lost 3 bases and J 0 bases, leaving 9 bases between the germline ends. Germline V gene lookup returns CDR1 MNHEY and CDR2 SMNVEV (reference sequence). The DNA of the CDR3 is TGTGCCAGCAGTTTGGGGGCCGATAGCAATCAGCCCCAGCATTTT. Protein sequence: CASSLGADSNQPQHF.

As DNA, the CDR3 is TGTGCCACCAGCAGAGGGGGACAGAGTTCAGATACGCAGTATTTT. Its protein product is CATSRGGQSSDTQYF. The chain joins TRBV15 to TRBJ2-3; the match to TRBD1 covers 7 bases. Germline CDR1 LNHNV, CDR2 YYDKDF (reference sequence). After removal of 1 base from V and 4 bases from J, the junction contained 5 bases not matched to a gene. The CDR3 consists of 15 residues.

Turning to this clone: Other DNA sequences of this sample code for an identical CDR3. The chain uses TRBV7-2 and TRBJ1-1; 9 nucleotides line up with TRBD1. Germline V gene sequence: CDR1 SGHTA, CDR2 FQGNSA. CDR3 size: 14 residues. V lost 5 bases and J lost 5; bases outside the gene matches: 6. The CDR3 region is CASSGQGPGTEAFF. In nucleotides, the CDR3 is TGTGCCAGCAGCGGACAGGGGCCGGGTACTGAAGCTTTCTTT.

The J gene is TRBJ1-5, the V gene TRBV28, with 9 bases aligning to TRBD1. Looked up from germline, CDR1 is MDHEN and CDR2 is SYDVKM. The CDR3 has 15 residues. Trimming at V came to 5 bases and at J to 6 bases, leaving 8 bases not matched to a gene. The DNA for the CDR3 is TGTGCCAGCAGTCCCGGGACAGGGCTAGGTCAGCCCCAGCATTTT. Encoded protein: CASSPGTGLGQPQHF.

The chain employs TRBV5-4 and TRBJ1-2, with D unclear. The CDR3 contains 13 residues. With 5 bases removed from V and 6 bases from J, the gap between germline ends came to 14 bases. Germline-derived CDR1 and CDR2 are SGHNT and YYREEE (reference sequence). The CDR3 reads CASRSVGGDGYTF. The CDR3 bases are TGTGCCAGCAGGAGCGTGGGTGGCGATGGCTACACCTTC.

The rearrangement uses TRBV5-1 and TRBJ2-2, with 9 bases matching TRBD2. This CDR3 has 16 amino acids. Germline CDR1 reads SGHRS; CDR2 reads YFSETQ. V dropped 4 bases and J dropped 3; count of bases not matched to a gene: 7. CDR3 nucleotides: TGCGCCAGCAGCAGCGGGGGGACAGAATACACCGGGGAGCTGTTTTTT. Residues: CASSSGGTEYTGELFF.

In its sample, this clone was seen once. The V and J genes are TRBV29-1 and TRBJ1-3, with D possibly TRBD1 on 5 matching bases. Germline V gene data show CDR1 as SQVTM and CDR2 as ANQGSEA. V was trimmed by 4 bases and J by 2 bases, leaving 6 bases between them. The CDR3 extends over 12 amino acids. The CDR3 region has the DNA TGCAGCGTTGCAGGGACTGGAAACACCATATATTTT. As protein: CSVAGTGNTIYF.

The chain has TRBV25-1 and TRBJ2-1, with a tentative D call TRBD1 (6 bases). The germline V gene encodes CDR1 MGHDK and CDR2 SYGVNS. The V end lost 5 bases, the J end lost 5 bases, and 7 bases lay between the germline ends. This CDR3 has 12 amino acids. CDR3 residues: CASSWGHNEQFF. The CDR3 DNA reads TGTGCCAGCAGTTGGGGGCACAATGAGCAGTTCTTC.